One sample yielded the 25 T cell receptor beta chains listed below, sequenced in a study of OX40 agonist ivuxolimab in advanced cancers. Repertoires were generated with immunoSEQ multiplex PCR, while TCRdb's copy carries only in-frame clones and drops some. The sample shows 65,000 to 80,000 clones, roughly 89% of them seen only once. The material sequenced was CD4+ or CD8+ T cells sorted from blood, taken in a trial of the OX40 agonist ivuxolimab. The receptor set was obtained from an adult with an advanced solid tumor such as melanoma, head and neck, liver or kidney cancer.

This chain uses TRBV7-2 with TRBJ1-1, with D possibly being TRBD1 (5 bases). V lost 2 bases, J lost 1 base, and 5 bases lay in between. Germline values: CDR1 SGHTA, CDR2 FQGNSA. The CDR3 is made up of 13 amino acids. CDR3 sequence reads: CASSLQGNTEAFF. The CDR3 region has the DNA TGTGCCAGCAGCTTACAGGGGAACACTGAAGCTTTCTTT.

The V gene is TRBV27, the J gene TRBJ2-5, with 7 bases matching TRBD1. The J call may be in error: the DNA end matches TRBJ2-7 better. The germline V gene encodes CDR1 MNHEY and CDR2 SMNVEV (reference sequence). The CDR3 consists of 11 residues. CDR3 DNA sequence: TGTGCCACTGGGGACAGTTACGAGCAGTACTTC. It codes for CATGDSYEQYF.

In its sample, this clone was seen a few times. V is TRBV7-3 and J is TRBJ2-1; a weak D match, TRBD2 (6 bases). In germline, CDR1 is SGHTA, CDR2 FQGTGA. The CDR3 loop spans 15 amino acids. The V and J ends lost 5 bases and 2 bases respectively, with 13 bases between them. The CDR3 region has the DNA TGTGCCAGCAGCAAGGAGGGTGGTCCCTACAATGAGCAGTTCTTC. Translated, it gives CASSKEGGPYNEQFF.

The V call is TRBV5-1, the J call TRBJ1-1; 10 bases fit TRBD1. The germline V gene has CDR1 SGHRS and CDR2 YFSETQ. The trim removed 5 bases at V and 3 bases at J, leaving 4 bases unmatched. The CDR3 extends over 14 amino acids. As DNA, the CDR3 is TGCGCCAGCAGTCTCGGGACAGGGGACACTGAAGCTTTCTTT. Translation gives CASSLGTGDTEAFF.

The chain has TRBV2 and TRBJ1-2; 10 nucleotides agree with TRBD1. The CDR3 length is 14 residues. Germline lookup yields CDR1 SNHLY and CDR2 FYNNEI. V shed 2 bases, J shed 7 bases, and the junction held 4 bases outside the gene matches. CDR3 amino acids: CASSERQGAGGYTF. The CDR3 DNA follows: TGTGCCAGCAGTGAACGACAGGGGGCAGGTGGCTACACCTTC.

This clone was counted a single time. The V gene is TRBV4-1, the J gene TRBJ1-1; 7 bases are shared with TRBD1. The germline CDR1 and CDR2 sequences are MGHRA and YSYEKL. The CDR3 runs to 17 residues. With V trimmed by 4 bases and J by 4 bases, 15 bases remained unmatched. The CDR3 DNA is TGCGCCAGCAGCCTACTCATGGTCAGGGGGAAGAGCACTGAAGCTTTCTTT. This translates into CASSLLMVRGKSTEAFF.

The table lists this clone with a few counts. The CDR3 loop is CASSESATAYEQYF. CDR3 DNA sequence: TGCGCCAGCAGTGAGTCTGCGACAGCCTACGAGCAGTACTTC. The chain employs TRBV10-1 and TRBJ2-7; D perhaps matches TRBD1 (5 bases). Trimming left V 0 bases short and J 2 bases short, with 8 bases between. The germline gives CDR1 WNHNN, CDR2 SYGVQD (reference sequence). The CDR3 is 14 residues long.

The chain employs TRBV7-3 and TRBJ2-7, with TRBD2 identical over 7 bases. The germline gives CDR1 SGHTA, CDR2 FQGTGA. Trimming at V came to 5 bases and at J to 0 bases, leaving 7 bases not matched to a gene. The CDR3 runs 15 residues. CDR3 coding DNA: TGTGCCAGCAGCCTGGGGGGGGACCCCTCCTACGAGCAGTACTTC. Encoded protein: CASSLGGDPSYEQYF.

The J gene is TRBJ2-5, the V gene TRBV28, with 8 bases aligning to TRBD1. Germline lookup yields CDR1 MDHEN and CDR2 SYDVKM. Trimming cost V 9 bases and J 7 bases; bases outside gene matches: 10. This CDR3 contains 13 residues. CDR3 sequence reads: CASVQGAEGTQYF. The CDR3 bases are TGTGCCAGTGTTCAGGGGGCCGAAGGGACCCAGTACTTC.

The J gene is TRBJ2-2, the V gene TRBV30; the D gene is possibly TRBD2 (6 bases). This CDR3 comprises 14 residues. The V gene's germline CDR1 is GTSNPN and CDR2 SVGIG (reference sequence). Trimming left V 2 bases short and J 4 bases short, with 11 bases between. In nucleotides, the CDR3 is TGTGCCTGGAGTTCGGGGGTCACCACCGGGGAGCTGTTTTTT. Its protein product is CAWSSGVTTGELFF.

The chain is built from TRBV19 and TRBJ2-2; the match to TRBD1 covers 9 bases. The V segment lost 9 bases and the J segment 2 bases; nucleotides outside the gene matches: 13. The CDR3 is 17 amino acids. CDR1 and CDR2 (germline): LNHDA, SQIVND (reference sequence). The CDR3 loop is CARRFIGTGINTGELFF. Written as DNA, the CDR3 is TGTGCCAGACGATTTATCGGGACAGGGATTAACACCGGGGAGCTGTTTTTT. Complete variable domain (other parts from reference TRBV19 and TRBJ2-2): DGGITQSPKYLFRKEGQNVTLSCEQNLNHDAMYWYRQDPGQGLRLIYYSQIVNDFQKGDIAEGYSVSREKKESFPLTVTSAQKNPTAFYLCARRFIGTGINTGELFFGEGSRLTVL.

The V call is TRBV11-2, the J call TRBJ2-7; possibly TRBD2 for D (5 bases). This CDR3 has 12 amino acids. Germline V gives CDR1 SGHAT, CDR2 FQNNGV. The V gene lost 1 base and the J gene lost 6 bases, with 7 bases spanning the gap. This chain's CDR3 is CASSLGGFEQYF. Written as DNA, the CDR3 is TGTGCCAGCAGCTTAGGAGGGTTCGAGCAGTACTTC. The full variable domain, completed using reference TRBV11-2 and TRBJ2-7, is EAGVAQSPRYKIIEKRQSVAFWCNPISGHATLYWYQQILGQGPKLLIQFQNNGVVDDSQLPKDRFSAERLKGVDSTLKIQPAKLEDSAVYLCASSLGGFEQYFGPGTRLTVT.

The chain has TRBV7-8 and TRBJ2-1, with D perhaps TRBD1 (7 bases). Trimming shortened V by 1 base and J by 7 bases, and 14 bases separated the two germline ends. Germline V gives CDR1 SGHVS, CDR2 FQNEAQ. The CDR3 has 15 residues. CDR3 in amino acids: CASSLGGTVFNEQFF. As DNA, the CDR3 is TGTGCCAGCAGCTTAGGCGGGACAGTGTTTAATGAGCAGTTCTTC.

The gene calls are TRBV4-1 and TRBJ2-1; D call uncertain. Germline CDR1 is MGHRA and CDR2 is YSYEKL. Trimming cost V 2 bases and J 3 bases, with 5 bases left between them. CDR3 size: 13 residues. CDR3 nucleotide sequence: TGCGCCAGCAGCCAACCTTACTACAATGAGCAGTTCTTC. This translates into CASSQPYYNEQFF.

The chain uses TRBV2 and TRBJ2-7; tentatively, D is TRBD2 (6 bases). The germline V and J ends were trimmed by 6 bases and 5 bases, with 17 bases remaining between them. This CDR3 comprises 14 residues. Germline lookup yields CDR1 SNHLY and CDR2 FYNNEI. DNA of the CDR3: TGTGCCAGCAGGCCTCAAGGAAGGAGGGACGAGCAGTACTTC. It encodes CASRPQGRRDEQYF.

This rearrangement joins TRBV6-5 to TRBJ2-3; D gene ambiguous. Looked up from germline, CDR1 is MNHEY and CDR2 is SVGAGI. With 0 bases removed from V and 5 bases from J, the gap between germline ends came to 0 bases. The CDR3 contains 11 residues. CDR3 loop: CASSYSDTQYF. The CDR3 coding sequence is TGTGCCAGCAGTTACTCAGATACGCAGTATTTT.

The chain uses TRBV9 and TRBJ2-1; 7 nucleotides match TRBD2. Germline trimming cut 2 bases from V and 2 bases from J; bases unmatched to any gene: 4. CDR1 and CDR2 (germline): SGDLS, YYNGEE. CDR3 length equals 15 residues. The CDR3 protein is CASSVTSAAYNEQFF. CDR3 bases: TGTGCCAGCAGCGTTACTAGCGCGGCCTACAATGAGCAGTTCTTC.

The chain carries TRBV7-6 and TRBJ2-5; D may be TRBD1 (6 bases). The CDR3 totals 14 residues. Trimming stripped 10 bases from V and 2 bases from J, with 17 bases between. Germline loops: CDR1 SGHVS, CDR2 FNYEAQ. The CDR3 DNA reads TGTGCCACCGCCCCCCACAGGGTTCAAGAGACCCAGTACTTC. Translated: CATAPHRVQETQYF.

The rearrangement uses TRBV18 and TRBJ1-4; D gene unclear. Germline loops: CDR1 KGHSH, CDR2 LQKENI. This CDR3 comprises 13 residues. Trimming pared 3 bases from V and 7 bases from J, leaving 9 bases between. CDR3 nucleotide sequence: TGTGCCAGCTCACCGGATACGAGTGAAAAACTGTTTTTT. Its translation: CASSPDTSEKLFF.

This clone was counted once. J is TRBJ2-3 and V is TRBV10-3, with D maybe TRBD2 (6 bases). The CDR3 is 12 residues long. Looked up from germline, CDR1 is ENHRY and CDR2 is SYGVKD. Trimming took off 8 bases at V and 5 bases at J, with 11 bases between the two ends. CDR3 protein: CAISGERDTQYF. DNA of the CDR3: TGTGCCATCTCGGGGGAGCGAGATACGCAGTATTTT.

V usage is TRBV4-1 and J usage is TRBJ1-4; possible D gene TRBD1, 5 bases. Trimming shortened V by 4 bases and J by 6 bases, and 21 bases separated the two germline ends. In germline, CDR1 is MGHRA, CDR2 YSYEKL. CDR3 length: 17 amino acids. This CDR3 reads CASSRGSGSTGDEKLFF. The CDR3 DNA is TGCGCCAGCAGCCGGGGTTCAGGGTCCACGGGCGATGAAAAACTGTTTTTT.

This rearrangement joins TRBV29-1 to TRBJ1-4, with D uncertain. The CDR3 sequence is 12 residues long. Germline CDR1 reads SQVTM; CDR2 reads ANQGSEA. Trimming shortened V by 4 bases and J by 7 bases, and 10 bases separated the two germline ends. CDR3 residues: CSVVGEGEKLFF. The CDR3 region has the DNA TGCAGCGTTGTAGGAGAGGGTGAAAAACTGTTTTTT.

As concerns this clone: Other nucleotide sequences in the sample specify the same CDR3. This chain connects TRBV28 to TRBJ2-3, with D unresolved. This CDR3 region has 11 residues. V was shortened by 5 bases and J by 4 bases, with 4 bases between the two germline ends. The germline V gene has CDR1 MDHEN and CDR2 SYDVKM. In nucleotides, the CDR3 is TGTGCCAGCAGTGGTGCAGATACGCAGTATTTT. Protein sequence: CASSGADTQYF. The complete variable domain, with remaining parts taken from reference TRBV28 and TRBJ2-3, reads DVKVTQSSRYLVKRTGEKVFLECVQDMDHENMFWYRQDPGLGLRLIYFSYDVKMKEKGDIPEGYSVSREKKERFSLILESASTNQTSMYLCASSGADTQYFGPGTRLTVL.

V and J are TRBV6-5 and TRBJ2-1; D may be TRBD1 or TRBD2 (6 bases each). CDR1 MNHEY and CDR2 SVGAGI come from the germline V gene. This CDR3 contains 15 residues. V lost 0 bases to trimming and J lost 4 bases, with 10 bases between them. In nucleotides, the CDR3 is TGTGCCAGCAGTTACTCGGGGGGCCCATACAATGAGCAGTTCTTC. It encodes CASSYSGGPYNEQFF.

The chain recombines TRBV7-9 with TRBJ2-7; 9 bases fit TRBD2. V lost 5 bases and J lost 6; bases outside the gene matches: 11. Germline V CDR1 and CDR2: SEHNR, FQNEAQ (reference sequence). This CDR3 contains 15 residues. CDR3 loop: CASSPRASGIVEQYF. In DNA, the CDR3 is TGTGCCAGCAGCCCCCGCGCTAGCGGGATAGTCGAGCAGTACTTC.